Each of the 9 T cell receptor beta chains below was sequenced from the same sample in a study of CD4 T cells in relation to SARS-CoV-2 and coronaviruses. Unexposed donor CD4+ T cells date from about 2011-2019, before the COVID-19 pandemic. The cells were cultured for 10 days before CD4+ T cells were isolated. Sequencing was performed with immunoSEQ multiplex PCR; in TCRdb, only in-frame clones are kept and a portion is missing. The table has 20,000 to 25,000 clones, about 80% seen once; the top ten hold more than 9%. For these receptors, no antigen is known. Sequenced input: CD4+ T cells from PBMCs, cultured in vitro. The receptor source for this set is a human donor in good health.

The chain has TRBV7-9 and TRBJ1-1; D ambiguous. This CDR3 comprises 14 residues. Germline loops: CDR1 SEHNR, CDR2 FQNEAQ (reference sequence). V lost 0 bases to trimming and J lost 5 bases, with 10 bases between them. This CDR3 reads CASSLAEVGTEAFF. CDR3 in DNA: TGTGCCAGCAGCTTAGCTGAGGTTGGGACTGAAGCTTTCTTT.

V usage is TRBV14 and J usage is TRBJ1-3; D gene uncertain. CDR1 is SGHDN, CDR2 FVKESK, per germline. Trimming stripped 5 bases from V and 1 base from J, with 6 bases between. The CDR3 covers 13 residues. The CDR3: CASSKQSGNTIYF. The CDR3 DNA reads TGTGCCAGCAGCAAACAATCTGGAAACACCATATATTTT.

The chain recombines TRBV3-1 (or the pseudogene TRBV3-2) with TRBJ1-2; TRBD1 matches 8 bases. Losses at the gene ends were 0 bases for V and 7 bases for J; bases not matched to a gene: 19. CDR1 is LGHDT and CDR2 is YNNKEL in the germline V gene (reference sequence). The CDR3 covers 19 residues. In DNA form, the CDR3 reads TGTGCCAGCAGCCAAGATCCCCCCCGGACAGGGAGACAGGTAGGTGGCTACACCTTC. Protein: CASSQDPPRTGRQVGGYTF.

The gene calls are TRBV30 and TRBJ1-1; D gene uncertain. The CDR3 totals 12 residues. The V gene's germline CDR1 is GTSNPN and CDR2 SVGIG (reference sequence). Trimming cost V 5 bases and J 2 bases, with 9 bases left between them. CDR3 residues: CAWRRINTEAFF. The CDR3 bases are TGTGCCTGGCGAAGGATCAACACTGAAGCTTTCTTT.

This chain uses TRBV7-8 with TRBJ2-1, with D possibly being TRBD1 (5 bases). Trimming took 1 base from V and 8 from J, leaving 15 bases between them. This CDR3 region has 15 residues. Germline values: CDR1 SGHVS, CDR2 FQNEAQ. The CDR3 bases are TGTGCCAGCAGCTTAGGATGGGGCAGGGAACATGAGCAGTTCTTC. Residues: CASSLGWGREHEQFF.

This chain joins TRBV5-6 and TRBJ1-6; 8 positions match TRBD1. This CDR3 spans 19 amino acids. The ends lost 0 bases at V and 6 bases at J; junction bases unmatched: 14. The germline CDR1 and CDR2 sequences are SGHDT and YYEEEE. CDR3 sequence reads: CASSLVGGQGRGVNSPLHF. CDR3 DNA sequence: TGTGCCAGCAGCTTGGTGGGTGGACAGGGAAGGGGAGTTAATTCACCCCTCCACTTT.

V usage is TRBV5-6 and J usage is TRBJ1-1, with a tentative D call TRBD1 (5 bases). V lost 3 bases to trimming and J lost 13 bases, with 16 bases between them. Germline lookup yields CDR1 SGHDT and CDR2 YYEEEE. The CDR3 covers 12 residues. CDR3 DNA: TGTGCCAGCAGCTCAGGGAGGCTCGGGGATTTCTTT. This gives the protein CASSSGRLGDFF.

CDR3 sequence: CASSLGGHMNTEAFF. The CDR3 DNA is TGTGCCAGCAGCTTGGGTGGACACATGAACACTGAAGCTTTCTTT. This chain uses TRBV5-6 with TRBJ1-1, with a weak D call TRBD1 (5 bases). Looked up from germline, CDR1 is SGHDT and CDR2 is YYEEEE. CDR3 length equals 15 residues. V was cut by 0 bases and J by 0 bases, with 9 bases left in between. The variable domain in full, completed from reference TRBV5-6 and TRBJ1-1, reads DAGVTQSPTHLIKTRGQQVTLRCSPKSGHDTVSWYQQALGQGPQFIFQYYEEEERQRGNFPDRFSGHQFPNYSSELNVNALLLGDSALYLCASSLGGHMNTEAFFGQGTRLTVV.

This rearrangement joins TRBV12-5 to TRBJ2-2; TRBD2 might be the D (6 bases). Deletions cut 8 bases from V and 1 base from J, with 8 bases between. Per the germline V gene, CDR1 is LGHNT and CDR2 is FRNRAP. The length of the CDR3 is 13 residues. CDR3 region: CASKGLNTGELFF. CDR3 in DNA: TGTGCTAGTAAGGGACTGAACACCGGGGAGCTGTTTTTT.